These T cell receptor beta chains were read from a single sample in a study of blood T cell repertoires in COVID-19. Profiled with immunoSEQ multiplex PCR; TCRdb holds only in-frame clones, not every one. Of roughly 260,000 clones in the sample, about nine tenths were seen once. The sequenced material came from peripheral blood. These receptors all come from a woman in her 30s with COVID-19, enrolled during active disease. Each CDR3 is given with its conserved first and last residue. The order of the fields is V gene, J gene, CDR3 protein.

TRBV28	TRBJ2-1	CASSLAGLAGVDEQFF
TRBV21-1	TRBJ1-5	CASSKNYQPQHF
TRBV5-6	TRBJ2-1	CASRDGLAGITYNEQFF
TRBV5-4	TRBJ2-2	CASSLASGSARELFF
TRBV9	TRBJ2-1	CASSVAPSYNEQFF
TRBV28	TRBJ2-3	CASSLGLTATQYF
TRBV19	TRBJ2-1	CASLPSGTRNPNEQFF
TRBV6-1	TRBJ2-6	CASSEWTGGASGANVLTF
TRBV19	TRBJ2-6	CASSTTGSGANVLTF
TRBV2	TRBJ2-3	CASSEEEGLAASTDTQYF
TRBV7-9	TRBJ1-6	CASSFIGDSHNSPLHF
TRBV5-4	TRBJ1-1	CASSWGTPNTEAFF
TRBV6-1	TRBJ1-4	CASSEAMGLTNEKLFF
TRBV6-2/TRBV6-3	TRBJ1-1	CASSLWRNTEAFF
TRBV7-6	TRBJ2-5	CASSLGTVGVVETQYF
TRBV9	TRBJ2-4	CASSVDPSRPKNIQYF
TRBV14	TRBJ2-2	CASSQEIAGVTGELFF
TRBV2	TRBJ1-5	CASRTGLIQPQHF
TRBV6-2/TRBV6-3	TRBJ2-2	CASRPTGTGELFF
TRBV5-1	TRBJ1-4	CASSFFGGNEKLFF
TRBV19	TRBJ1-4	CASSIPGTVREKLFF
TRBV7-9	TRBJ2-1	CASSTGLAGASEQFF
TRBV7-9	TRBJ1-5	CASSLDGGVQPQHF
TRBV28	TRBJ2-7	CASSSGTGLYEQYF
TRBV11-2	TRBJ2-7	CASSPKTYEQYF
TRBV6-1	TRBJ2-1	CASSEASGNGGNEQFF
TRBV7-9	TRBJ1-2	CASSLGMGQNYGYTF
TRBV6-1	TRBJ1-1	CASSETGTDEAFF
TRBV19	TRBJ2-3	CASSLPSRLAGGDTQYF
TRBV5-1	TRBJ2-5	CASSLDRVGFETQYF
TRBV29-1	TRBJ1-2	CSVPRQANYGYTF
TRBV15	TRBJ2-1	CATSGVPGGYNEQFF
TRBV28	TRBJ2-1	CASSPLGVAGGPRNEQFF
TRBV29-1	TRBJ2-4	CSAGHAKNIQYF
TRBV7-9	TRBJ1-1	CASSLGGGAGWAEAFF
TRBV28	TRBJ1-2	CASSLTGVDYGYTF
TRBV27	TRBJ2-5	CASSLSVGQGRKTQYF
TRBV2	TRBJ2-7	CASSDGLRAYEQYF
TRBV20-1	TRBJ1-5	CSASRSRNQPQHF
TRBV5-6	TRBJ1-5	CASSQGPTGHQPQHF
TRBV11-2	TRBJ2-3	CASSRTGTSEYF
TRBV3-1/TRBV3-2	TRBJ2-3	CASSIRGRRTDTQYF
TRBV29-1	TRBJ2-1	CSVEGQGAYNEQFF
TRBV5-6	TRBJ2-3	CASSLQGSTDTQYF
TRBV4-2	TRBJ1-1	CASSQETTMNTEAFF
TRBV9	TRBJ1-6	CASSVGDRGYNSPLHF
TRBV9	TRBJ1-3	CASSADPRGTGNTIYF
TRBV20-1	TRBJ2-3	CSGLVTDTQYF
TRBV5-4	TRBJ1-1	CASSLVRTGGTEAFF
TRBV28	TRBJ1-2	CASSLGGQGYGYTF
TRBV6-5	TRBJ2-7	CASSSPGQLSYEQYF
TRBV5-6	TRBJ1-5	CASSLGPFSNQPQHF
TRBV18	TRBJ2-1	CASSPPTSGRNNEQFF